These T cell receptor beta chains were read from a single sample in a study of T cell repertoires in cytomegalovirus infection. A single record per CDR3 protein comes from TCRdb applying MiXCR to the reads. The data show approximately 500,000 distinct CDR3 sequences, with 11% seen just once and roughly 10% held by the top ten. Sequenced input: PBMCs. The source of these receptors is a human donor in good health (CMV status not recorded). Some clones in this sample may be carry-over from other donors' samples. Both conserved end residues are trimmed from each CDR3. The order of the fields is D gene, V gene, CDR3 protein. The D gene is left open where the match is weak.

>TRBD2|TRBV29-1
SVVSYGGRGGRSDTQY
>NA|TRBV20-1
SARNGGAVDNSPLH
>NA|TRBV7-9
ASSVGSPRGTGELF
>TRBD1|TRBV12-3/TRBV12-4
ASSYSGTGTNQPQH
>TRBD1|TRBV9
ASSEQGATNEKLF
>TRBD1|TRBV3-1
ASSQDPDRGLDETQY
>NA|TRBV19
ASSTGLYYEQY
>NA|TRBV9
ASGVDPGHRLQGYT
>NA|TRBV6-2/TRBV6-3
ASRTHSTGHYEQY
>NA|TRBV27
ASSSPGAPHGEQY
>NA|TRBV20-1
SARDPREREQY
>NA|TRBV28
ASSLPGMGQETQY
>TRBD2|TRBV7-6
ASSLGGGSADTQY
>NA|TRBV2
ASSEGAGAWMTEAF
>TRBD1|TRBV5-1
ASSLAGQGSYNEQF
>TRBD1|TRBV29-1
SVQGVPSDEQY
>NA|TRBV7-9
ASSLDRDGYT